The T cell receptor (beta chain) under discussion was sequenced for a study of T cells generated in artificial thymic organoids (dated by TCRdb to between 2016 and 2019). Study-wide context: TCR alpha and beta CDR3 repertoires of in vitro artificial thymic organoid-derived CD8 single positive T cells were compared with thymic and peripheral blood naive CD8 T cells. Displayed repertoire sequencing data were described as representative of three independent experiments. General study outcomes and caveats: The TCR clonotype diversity of organoid-derived CD8 single positive T cells was physiological and comparable to that of naive CD8 T cells from thymus and blood.

Non-mobilized peripheral blood was obtained from healthy adult donors. Primary CD8+ T cells were enriched by magnetic beads using the Miltenyi CD8+ T cell Isolation Kit. Prior to RNA extraction, naive CD8 T cells from blood were isolated by FACS sorting as CD3+TCRalphabeta+CD8+CD45RO-CCR7+ cells. For each sample, the RNeasy Micro kit was used to purify total RNA from about 40,000 to 200,000 sorted cells, and RNA quality was checked on an Agilent RNA 6000 Nano chip. The germline V gene specifies SGHVS as CDR1 and FNYEAQ as CDR2. Between the V and J ends, shortened by 6 bases and 7 bases respectively, the junction contains 16 bases. The CDR3 is 14 residues long, counting both termini. Kept here is only the CDR3 DNA, which spans 42 bases and is read in frame from base 1. This clonotype was counted only a few times. Its antigen remains undetermined. A much larger clone is a single base away; this may be a read error. Since no conserved phenylalanine or tryptophan closes the CDR3, a read error is the likely cause.

TCRalpha and TCRbeta libraries were amplified separately by semi-nested PCR with Advantage 2 and reverse primers in the TRAC or TRBC constant regions. Between roughly 3 and 550 ng of total RNA was used as input for first-strand cDNA synthesis. TCR cDNA libraries were generated by 5'-RACE using the SMARTer PCR cDNA Synthesis kit, with a poly-dT primer employed for first-strand synthesis. The semi-nested reverse primers in the constant regions carried 5-nucleotide sample-specific barcodes, and the PCR products were cleaned up with the Zymo DNA Clean and Concentrator-5 kit. Pools of up to ten barcoded samples were ligated to Illumina adaptors and sequenced on an Illumina MiSeq as 2 x 150 bp paired-end reads. In the source study's methods: Demultiplexed reads were aligned using BLAT against a custom library containing all human TRAV, TRAJ, TRBV, TRBD and TRBJ combinations from IMGT. The best BLAT hits were picked using pslCDnaFilter (-maxAligns=1, -ignoreIntrons), and custom Perl scripts were used to calculate clonotype frequencies. TCRdb reanalyzed the raw reads on its own, using fastp at Q25 for trimming and MiXCR for clone calling, and kept in-frame beta chains. CDR3 protein sequences are deduplicated, and each keeps its most common genes and DNA. The V and J calls were determined by TCRdb, not by the authors. Counted in this sample were fewer than 3,500 distinct CDR3 sequences; 34% of them appeared once. Jointly, the top ten make up 2% to 3% of the sample.

This TCR was sampled from a human donor who gave cord blood stem cells for thymic organoid culture, a cardiac surgery patient who gave postnatal thymus, or a blood donor (not recorded which). The sequenced sample consisted of naive CD8+ T cells from blood. The cell subset or site label for this specimen denotes: CD3+TCRalphabeta+CD8SP T cells; for blood, CD45RO-CCR7+ naive CD8+ T cells. The chain couples TRBV7-6 to TRBJ2-1, with the D gene possibly TRBD1 or TRBD2, each one fitting 6 bases. Read as DNA, the sequence is TGTGCCAGCAGTCTAGTGGGGGGCTCAAATGAGCAGTTCCTC. Its coded protein is CASSLVGGSNEQFL.